A single T cell receptor beta chain is shown here with its context. Under the authors' procedure: The authors estimated nucleated cell counts from reference gene primer amplification. Sequencing was performed with immunoSEQ multiplex PCR; in TCRdb, only in-frame clones are kept and a portion is missing. V, J and clone size are those of that table, while D and trimming were read from the DNA. The sample gives about 120,000 clones, around 76% of which show up once; about 2.1% is in the top ten. There are 16 residues in the CDR3. With 5 bases clipped from V and 2 bases from J, the junction kept 10 bases outside the gene matches. Germline V gene sequence: CDR1 MGHDK, CDR2 SYGVNS. The record originates from a study of blood T cell repertoires in COVID-19. Study context: Some COVID-19 samples were acute and others convalescent; all came from the United States, Italy and Spain.

The source material was peripheral blood. The gene calls are TRBV25-1 and TRBJ1-2; 8 bases match TRBD1. The TCR was taken from a man in his 70s with acute or convalescent COVID-19. The DNA of the CDR3 is TGTGCCAGCAGTCGAGCAGGGGGCGAATCAAACTATGGCTACACCTTC. Translation gives CASSRAGGESNYGYTF.